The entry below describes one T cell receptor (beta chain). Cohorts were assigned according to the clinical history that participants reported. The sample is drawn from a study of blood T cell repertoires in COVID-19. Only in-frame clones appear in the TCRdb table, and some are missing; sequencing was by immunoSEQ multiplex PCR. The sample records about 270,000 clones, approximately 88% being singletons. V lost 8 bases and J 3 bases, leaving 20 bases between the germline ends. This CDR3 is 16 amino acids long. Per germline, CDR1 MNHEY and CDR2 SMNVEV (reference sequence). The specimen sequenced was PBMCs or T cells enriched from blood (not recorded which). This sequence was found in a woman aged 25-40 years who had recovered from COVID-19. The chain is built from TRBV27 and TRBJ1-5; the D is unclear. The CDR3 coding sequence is TGTGCCAGCTCGCCCTTAGGAGGGAGCCCCAATCAGCCCCAGCATTTT. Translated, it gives CASSPLGGSPNQPQHF.